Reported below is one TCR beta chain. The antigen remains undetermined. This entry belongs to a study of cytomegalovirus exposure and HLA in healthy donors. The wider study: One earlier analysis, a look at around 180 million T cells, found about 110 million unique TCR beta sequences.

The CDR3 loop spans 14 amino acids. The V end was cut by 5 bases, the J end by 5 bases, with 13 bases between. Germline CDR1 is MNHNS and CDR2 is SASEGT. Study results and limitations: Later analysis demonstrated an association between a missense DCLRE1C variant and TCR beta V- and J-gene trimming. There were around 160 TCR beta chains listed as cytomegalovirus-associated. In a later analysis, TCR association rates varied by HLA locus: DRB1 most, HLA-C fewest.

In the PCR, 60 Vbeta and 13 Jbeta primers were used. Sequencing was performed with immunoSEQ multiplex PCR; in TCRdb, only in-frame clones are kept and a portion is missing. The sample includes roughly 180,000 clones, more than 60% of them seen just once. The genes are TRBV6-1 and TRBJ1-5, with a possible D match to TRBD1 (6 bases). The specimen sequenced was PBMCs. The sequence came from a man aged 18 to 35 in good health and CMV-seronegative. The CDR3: CASSLRTVYQPQHF. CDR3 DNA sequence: TGTGCCAGCAGTTTACGGACAGTCTATCAGCCCCAGCATTTT.